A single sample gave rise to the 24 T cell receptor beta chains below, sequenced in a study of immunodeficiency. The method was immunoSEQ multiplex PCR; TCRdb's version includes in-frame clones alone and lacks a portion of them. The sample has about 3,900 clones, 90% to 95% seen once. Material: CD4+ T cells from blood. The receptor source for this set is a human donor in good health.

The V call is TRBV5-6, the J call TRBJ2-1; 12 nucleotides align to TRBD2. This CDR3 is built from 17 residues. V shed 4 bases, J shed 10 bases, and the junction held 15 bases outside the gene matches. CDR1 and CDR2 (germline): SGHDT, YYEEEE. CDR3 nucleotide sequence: TGTGCCAGCAGCATTACGGGACTAGCGGGCTTCGATGGAGAGCAGTTCTTC. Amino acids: CASSITGLAGFDGEQFF.

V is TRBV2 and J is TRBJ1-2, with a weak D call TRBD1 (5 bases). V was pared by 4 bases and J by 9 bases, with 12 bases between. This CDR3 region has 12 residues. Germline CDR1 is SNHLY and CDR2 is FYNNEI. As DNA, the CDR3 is TGTGCCAGCAGTGTCCGGGACGGCCGCTACACCTTC. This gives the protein CASSVRDGRYTF.

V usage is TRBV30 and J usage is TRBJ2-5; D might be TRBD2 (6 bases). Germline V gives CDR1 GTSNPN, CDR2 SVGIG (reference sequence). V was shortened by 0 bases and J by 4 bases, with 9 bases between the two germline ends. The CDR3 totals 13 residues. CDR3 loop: CAWSVRGGETQYF. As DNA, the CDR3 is TGTGCCTGGAGTGTACGGGGAGGAGAGACCCAGTACTTC. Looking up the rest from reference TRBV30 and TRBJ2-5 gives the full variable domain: SQTIHQWPATLVQPVGSPLSLECTVEGTSNPNLYWYRQAAGRGLQLLFYSVGIGQISSEVPQNLSASRPQDRQFILSSKKLLLSDSGFYLCAWSVRGGETQYFGPGTRLLVL.

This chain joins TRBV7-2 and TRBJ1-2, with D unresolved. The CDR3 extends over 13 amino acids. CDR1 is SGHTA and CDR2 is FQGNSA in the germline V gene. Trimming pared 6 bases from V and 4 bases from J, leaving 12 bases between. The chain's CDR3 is CASRHSEPYGYTF. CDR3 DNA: TGTGCCAGCAGGCACAGCGAGCCCTATGGCTACACCTTC.

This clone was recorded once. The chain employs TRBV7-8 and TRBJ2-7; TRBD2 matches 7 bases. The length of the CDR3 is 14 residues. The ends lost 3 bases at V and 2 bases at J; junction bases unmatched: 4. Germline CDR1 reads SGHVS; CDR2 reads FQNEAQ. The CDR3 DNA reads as TGTGCCAGCAGCTTTTTGACTAGCACCTACGAGCAGTACTTC. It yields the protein CASSFLTSTYEQYF.

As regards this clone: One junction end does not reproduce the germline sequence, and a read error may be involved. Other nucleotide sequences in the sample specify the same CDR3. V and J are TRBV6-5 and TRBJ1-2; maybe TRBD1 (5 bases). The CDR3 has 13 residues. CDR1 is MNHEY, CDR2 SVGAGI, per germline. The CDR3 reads CASSPRRDYGYTF. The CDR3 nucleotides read TGTGCCAGCAGTCCCCGCAGGGACTATGGCTACACCTTT.

The CDR3 nucleotides are TGCGCCAGCGGGGGGACTAGCGGGGTTCCCGGGGAGCTGTTTTTT. Translating it yields CASGGTSGVPGELFF. The V call is TRBV10-2, the J call TRBJ2-2, with TRBD2 matching over 13 bases. Germline V CDR1 and CDR2: WSHSY, SAAADI. The CDR3 is made up of 15 amino acids. The junction had 6 bases not matched to a gene; V was cut back by 8 bases and J by 6 bases.

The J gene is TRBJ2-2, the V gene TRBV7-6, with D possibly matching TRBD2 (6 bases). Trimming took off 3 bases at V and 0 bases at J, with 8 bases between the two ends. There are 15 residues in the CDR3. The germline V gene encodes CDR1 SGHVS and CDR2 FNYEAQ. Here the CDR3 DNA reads TGTGCCAGCAGCTTGGCGGGGACGAACACCGGGGAGCTGTTTTTT. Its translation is CASSLAGTNTGELFF.

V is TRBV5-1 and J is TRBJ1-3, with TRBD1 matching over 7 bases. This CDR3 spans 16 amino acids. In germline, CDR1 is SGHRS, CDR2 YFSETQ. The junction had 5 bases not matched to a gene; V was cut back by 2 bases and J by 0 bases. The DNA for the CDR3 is TGCGCCAGCAGCTTCGGGGGGACAGTCTCTGGAAACACCATATATTTT. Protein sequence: CASSFGGTVSGNTIYF.

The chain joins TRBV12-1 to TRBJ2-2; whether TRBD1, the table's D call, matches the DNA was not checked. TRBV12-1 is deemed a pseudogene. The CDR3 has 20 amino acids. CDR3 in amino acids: CASSLRGGNQTGDPTGELFF. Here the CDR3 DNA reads TGTGCCAGCAGCTTGAGGGGAGGCAACCAAACAGGGGATCCCACCGGGGAGCTGTTTTTT.

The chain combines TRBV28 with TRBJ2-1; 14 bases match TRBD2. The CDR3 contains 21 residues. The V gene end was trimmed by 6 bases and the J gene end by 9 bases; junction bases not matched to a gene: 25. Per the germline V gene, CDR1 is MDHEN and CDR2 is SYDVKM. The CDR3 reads CASSPPPRGSRGLAGEREQFF. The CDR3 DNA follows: TGTGCCAGCAGCCCGCCCCCGCGGGGCAGCAGGGGACTAGCGGGAGAGCGTGAGCAGTTCTTC. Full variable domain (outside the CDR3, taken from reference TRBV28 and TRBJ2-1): DVKVTQSSRYLVKRTGEKVFLECVQDMDHENMFWYRQDPGLGLRLIYFSYDVKMKEKGDIPEGYSVSREKKERFSLILESASTNQTSMYLCASSPPPRGSRGLAGEREQFFGPGTRLTVL.

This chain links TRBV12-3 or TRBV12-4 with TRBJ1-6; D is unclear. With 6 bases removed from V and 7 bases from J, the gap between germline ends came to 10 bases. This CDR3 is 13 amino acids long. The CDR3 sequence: CASSPQTNSPLHF. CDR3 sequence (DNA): TGTGCCAGCAGCCCCCAGACGAATTCACCCCTCCACTTT.

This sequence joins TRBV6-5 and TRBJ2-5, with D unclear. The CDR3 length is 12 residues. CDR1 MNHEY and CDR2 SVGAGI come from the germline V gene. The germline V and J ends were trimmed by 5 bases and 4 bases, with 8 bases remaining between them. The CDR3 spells CASSPSGETQYF. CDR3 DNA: TGTGCCAGCAGTCCCTCCGGAGAGACCCAGTACTTC.

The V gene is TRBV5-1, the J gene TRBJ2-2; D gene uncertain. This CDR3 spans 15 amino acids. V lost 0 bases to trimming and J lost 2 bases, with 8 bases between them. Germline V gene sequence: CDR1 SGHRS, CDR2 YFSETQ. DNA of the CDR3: TGCGCCAGCAGCTTGGGGCGGCTTAACACCGGGGAGCTGTTTTTT. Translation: CASSLGRLNTGELFF.

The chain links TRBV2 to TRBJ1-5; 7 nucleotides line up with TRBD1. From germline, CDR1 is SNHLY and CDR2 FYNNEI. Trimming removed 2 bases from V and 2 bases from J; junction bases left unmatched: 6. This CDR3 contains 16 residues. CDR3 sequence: CASSEKSGGGNQPQHF. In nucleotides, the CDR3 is TGTGCCAGCAGTGAAAAGTCAGGGGGTGGCAATCAGCCCCAGCATTTT.

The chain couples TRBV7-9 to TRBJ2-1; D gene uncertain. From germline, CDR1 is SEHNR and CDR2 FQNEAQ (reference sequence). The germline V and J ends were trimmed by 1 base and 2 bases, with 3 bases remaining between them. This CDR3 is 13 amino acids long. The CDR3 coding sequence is TGTGCCAGCAGCTTAGTTACCTACAATGAGCAGTTCTTC. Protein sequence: CASSLVTYNEQFF.

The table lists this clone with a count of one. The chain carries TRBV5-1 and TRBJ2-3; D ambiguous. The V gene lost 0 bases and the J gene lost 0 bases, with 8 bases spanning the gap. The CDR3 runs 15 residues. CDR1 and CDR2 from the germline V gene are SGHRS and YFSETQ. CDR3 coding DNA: TGCGCCAGCAGCTTGGAGTCAGCAAGCACAGATACGCAGTATTTT. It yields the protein CASSLESASTDTQYF.

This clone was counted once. CDR3 sequence reads: CASSQRHEPNSPLHF. The CDR3, as DNA: TGCGCCAGCAGCCAACGGCACGAACCTAATTCACCCCTCCACTTT. The chain employs TRBV4-1 and TRBJ1-6; D is unclear. V was clipped by 2 bases and J by 6 bases, with 11 bases between them. CDR3 length equals 15 residues. The V gene's germline CDR1 is MGHRA and CDR2 YSYEKL.

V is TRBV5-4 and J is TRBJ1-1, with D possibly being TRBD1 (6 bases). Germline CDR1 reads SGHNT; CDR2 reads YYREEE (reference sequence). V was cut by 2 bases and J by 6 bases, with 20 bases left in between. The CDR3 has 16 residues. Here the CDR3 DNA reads TGTGCCAGCAGCTTTGATGGTGGGGTGGGGGCGCCTGAAGCTTTCTTT. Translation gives CASSFDGGVGAPEAFF. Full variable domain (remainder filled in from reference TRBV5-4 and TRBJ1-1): ETGVTQSPTHLIKTRGQQVTLRCSSQSGHNTVSWYQQALGQGPQFIFQYYREEENGRGNFPPRFSGLQFPNYSSELNVNALELDDSALYLCASSFDGGVGAPEAFFGQGTRLTVV.

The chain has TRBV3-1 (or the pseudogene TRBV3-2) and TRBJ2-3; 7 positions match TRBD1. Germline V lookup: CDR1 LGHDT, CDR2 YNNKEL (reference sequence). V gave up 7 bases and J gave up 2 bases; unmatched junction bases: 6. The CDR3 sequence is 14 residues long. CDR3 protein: CASTTGVNTDTQYF. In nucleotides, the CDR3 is TGTGCCAGCACCACAGGGGTAAACACAGATACGCAGTATTTT.

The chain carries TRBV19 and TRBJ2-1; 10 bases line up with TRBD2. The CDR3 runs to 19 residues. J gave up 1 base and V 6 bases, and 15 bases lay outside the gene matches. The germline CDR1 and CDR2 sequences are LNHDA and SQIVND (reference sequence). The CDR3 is CASSRTSGPGRGSYNEQFF. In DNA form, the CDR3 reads TGTGCCAGTAGCAGGACTAGCGGACCCGGGAGGGGGTCCTACAATGAGCAGTTCTTC.

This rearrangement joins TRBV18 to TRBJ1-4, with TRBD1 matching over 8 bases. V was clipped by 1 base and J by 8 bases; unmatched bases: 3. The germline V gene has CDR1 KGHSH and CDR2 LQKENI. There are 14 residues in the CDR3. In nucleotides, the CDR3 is TGTGCCAGCTCACCACGGACAGGGAGAGAAAAACTGTTTTTT. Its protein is CASSPRTGREKLFF. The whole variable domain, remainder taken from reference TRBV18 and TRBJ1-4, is NAGVMQNPRHLVRRRGQEARLRCSPMKGHSHVYWYRQLPEEGLKFMVYLQKENIIDESGMPKERFSAEFPKEGPSILRIQQVVRGDSAAYFCASSPRTGREKLFFGSGTQLSVL.

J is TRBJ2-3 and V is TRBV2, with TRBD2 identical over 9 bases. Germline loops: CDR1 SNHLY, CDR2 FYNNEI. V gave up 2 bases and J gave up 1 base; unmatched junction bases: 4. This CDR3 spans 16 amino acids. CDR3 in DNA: TGTGCCAGCAGTGAACCGGTAGCGGGGGGCACAGATACGCAGTATTTT. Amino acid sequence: CASSEPVAGGTDTQYF.

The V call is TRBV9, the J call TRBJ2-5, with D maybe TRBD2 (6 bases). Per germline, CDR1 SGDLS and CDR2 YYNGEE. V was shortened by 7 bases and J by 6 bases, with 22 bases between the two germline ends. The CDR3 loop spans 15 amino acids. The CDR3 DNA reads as TGTGCCAGCCGAATGGGGGGTGGAATAAGGAAGACCCAGTACTTC. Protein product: CASRMGGGIRKTQYF.